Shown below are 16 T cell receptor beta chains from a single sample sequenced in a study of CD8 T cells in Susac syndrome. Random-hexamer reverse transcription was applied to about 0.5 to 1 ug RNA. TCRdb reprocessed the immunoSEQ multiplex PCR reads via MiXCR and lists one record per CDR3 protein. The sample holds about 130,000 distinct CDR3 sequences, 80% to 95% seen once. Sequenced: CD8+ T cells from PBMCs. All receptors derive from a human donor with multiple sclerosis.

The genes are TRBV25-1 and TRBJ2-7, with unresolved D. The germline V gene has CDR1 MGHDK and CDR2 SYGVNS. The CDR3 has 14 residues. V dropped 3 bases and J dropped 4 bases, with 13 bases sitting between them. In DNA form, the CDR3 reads TGTGCCAGCAGTGATCGGAGAAACGGGTACGAGCAGTACTTC. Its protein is CASSDRRNGYEQYF.

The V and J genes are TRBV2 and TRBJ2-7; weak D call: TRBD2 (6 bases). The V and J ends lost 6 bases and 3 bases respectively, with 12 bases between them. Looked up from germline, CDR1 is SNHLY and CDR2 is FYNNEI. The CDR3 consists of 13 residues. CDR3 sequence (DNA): TGTGCCAGCAGGGAGACTAGATTCTACGAGCAGTACGTC. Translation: CASRETRFYEQYV.

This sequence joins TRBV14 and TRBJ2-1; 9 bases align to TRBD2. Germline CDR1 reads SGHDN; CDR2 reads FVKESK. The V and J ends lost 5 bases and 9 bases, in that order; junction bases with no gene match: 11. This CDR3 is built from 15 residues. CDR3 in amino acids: CASSSKQREVGEQFF. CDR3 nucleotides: TGTGCCAGCAGCTCTAAACAGCGGGAGGTTGGTGAGCAGTTCTTC.

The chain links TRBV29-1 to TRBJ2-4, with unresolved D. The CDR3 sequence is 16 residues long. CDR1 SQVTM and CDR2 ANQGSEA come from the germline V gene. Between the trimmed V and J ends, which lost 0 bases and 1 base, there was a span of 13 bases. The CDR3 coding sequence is TGCAGCGTTGAAGACTATGGCGGAATGGCCAAAAACATTCAGTACTTC. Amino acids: CSVEDYGGMAKNIQYF.

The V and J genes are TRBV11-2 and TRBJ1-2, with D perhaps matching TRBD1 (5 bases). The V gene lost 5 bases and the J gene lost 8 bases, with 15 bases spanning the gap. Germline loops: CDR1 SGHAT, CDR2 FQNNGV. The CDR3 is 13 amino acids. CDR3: CASSTSSGKGYTF. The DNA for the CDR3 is TGTGCCAGCAGCACATCTTCAGGGAAAGGCTACACCTTC.

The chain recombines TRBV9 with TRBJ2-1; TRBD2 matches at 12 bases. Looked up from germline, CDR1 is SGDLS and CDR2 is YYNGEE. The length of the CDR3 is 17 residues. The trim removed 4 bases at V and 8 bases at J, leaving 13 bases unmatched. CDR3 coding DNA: TGTGCCAGCAGCACCGCAACGACTAGCGGGAGTACCTATGAGCAGTTCTTC. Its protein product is CASSTATTSGSTYEQFF.

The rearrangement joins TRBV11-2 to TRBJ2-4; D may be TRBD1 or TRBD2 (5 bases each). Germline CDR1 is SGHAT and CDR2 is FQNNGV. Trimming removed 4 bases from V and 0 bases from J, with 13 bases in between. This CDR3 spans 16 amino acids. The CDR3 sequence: CASSSQWGTAKNIQYF. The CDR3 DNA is TGTGCCAGCAGCTCACAATGGGGGACAGCCAAAAACATTCAGTACTTC. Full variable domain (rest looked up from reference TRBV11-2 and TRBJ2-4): EAGVAQSPRYKIIEKRQSVAFWCNPISGHATLYWYQQILGQGPKLLIQFQNNGVVDDSQLPKDRFSAERLKGVDSTLKIQPAKLEDSAVYLCASSSQWGTAKNIQYFGAGTRLSVL.

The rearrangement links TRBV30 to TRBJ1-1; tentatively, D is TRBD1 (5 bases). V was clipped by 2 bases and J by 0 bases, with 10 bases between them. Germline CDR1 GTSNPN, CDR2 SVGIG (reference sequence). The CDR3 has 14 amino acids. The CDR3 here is CAWSHAGMNTEAFF. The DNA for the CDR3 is TGTGCCTGGAGTCACGCAGGGATGAACACTGAAGCTTTCTTT.

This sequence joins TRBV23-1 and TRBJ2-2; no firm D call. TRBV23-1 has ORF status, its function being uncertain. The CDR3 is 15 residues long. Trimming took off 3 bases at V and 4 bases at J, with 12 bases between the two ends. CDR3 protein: CASSHAPSGTGELFF. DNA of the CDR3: TGCGCCAGCAGTCATGCTCCGAGTGGCACCGGGGAGCTGTTTTTT.

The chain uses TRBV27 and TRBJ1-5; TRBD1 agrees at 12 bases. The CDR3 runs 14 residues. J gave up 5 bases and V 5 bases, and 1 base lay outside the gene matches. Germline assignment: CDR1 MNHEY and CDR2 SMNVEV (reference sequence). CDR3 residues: CASSGTGGDQPQHF. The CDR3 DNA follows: TGTGCCAGCAGTGGGACAGGGGGCGATCAGCCCCAGCATTTT.

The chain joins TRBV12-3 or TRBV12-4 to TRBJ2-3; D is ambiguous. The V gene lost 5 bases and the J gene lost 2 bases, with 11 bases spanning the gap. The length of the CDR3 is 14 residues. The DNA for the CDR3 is TGTGCCAGCAGTCCCCTGCTCTACACAGATACGCAGTATTTT. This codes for CASSPLLYTDTQYF.

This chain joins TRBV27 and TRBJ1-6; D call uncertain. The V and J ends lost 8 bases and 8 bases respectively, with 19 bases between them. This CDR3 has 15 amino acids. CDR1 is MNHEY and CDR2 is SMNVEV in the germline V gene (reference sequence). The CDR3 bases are TGTGCCAGCCGAGCACCGGGGAGGTCGGATTCACCCCTCCACTTT. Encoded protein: CASRAPGRSDSPLHF.

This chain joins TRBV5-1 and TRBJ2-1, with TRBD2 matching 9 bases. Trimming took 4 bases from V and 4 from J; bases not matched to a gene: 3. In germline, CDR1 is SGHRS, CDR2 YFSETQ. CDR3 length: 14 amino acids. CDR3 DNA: TGCGCCAGCAGCGGCAGCGGGGGGTACAATGAGCAGTTCTTC. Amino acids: CASSGSGGYNEQFF.

The chain's CDR3 is CASSQDRVGSPLHF. The CDR3 coding sequence is TGCGCCAGCAGCCAGGACAGGGTCGGCTCACCCCTCCACTTT. The chain links TRBV4-1 to TRBJ1-6; 8 bases agree with TRBD1. In germline, CDR1 is MGHRA, CDR2 YSYEKL. V lost 3 bases, J lost 10 bases, and 5 bases stayed unmatched. The CDR3 consists of 14 residues.

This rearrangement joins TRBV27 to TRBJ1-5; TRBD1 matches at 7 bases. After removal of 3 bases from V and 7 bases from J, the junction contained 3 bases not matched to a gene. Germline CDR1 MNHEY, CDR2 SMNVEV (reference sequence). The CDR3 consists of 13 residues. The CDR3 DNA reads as TGTGCCAGCAGTTTCTCACAGGGGCAGCCCCAGCATTTT. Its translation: CASSFSQGQPQHF.

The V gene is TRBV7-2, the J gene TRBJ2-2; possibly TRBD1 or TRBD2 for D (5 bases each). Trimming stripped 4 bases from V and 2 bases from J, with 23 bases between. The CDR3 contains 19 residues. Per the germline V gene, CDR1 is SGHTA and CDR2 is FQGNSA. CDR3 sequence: CASSSGYKKRGSNTGELFF. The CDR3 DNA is TGTGCCAGCAGCTCCGGGTACAAGAAACGGGGCTCTAACACCGGGGAGCTGTTTTTT. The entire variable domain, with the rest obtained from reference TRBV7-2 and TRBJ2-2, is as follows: GAGVSQSPSNKVTEKGKDVELRCDPISGHTALYWYRQSLGQGLEFLIYFQGNSAPDKSGLPSDRFSAERTGGSVSTLTIQRTQQEDSAVYLCASSSGYKKRGSNTGELFFGEGSRLTVL.